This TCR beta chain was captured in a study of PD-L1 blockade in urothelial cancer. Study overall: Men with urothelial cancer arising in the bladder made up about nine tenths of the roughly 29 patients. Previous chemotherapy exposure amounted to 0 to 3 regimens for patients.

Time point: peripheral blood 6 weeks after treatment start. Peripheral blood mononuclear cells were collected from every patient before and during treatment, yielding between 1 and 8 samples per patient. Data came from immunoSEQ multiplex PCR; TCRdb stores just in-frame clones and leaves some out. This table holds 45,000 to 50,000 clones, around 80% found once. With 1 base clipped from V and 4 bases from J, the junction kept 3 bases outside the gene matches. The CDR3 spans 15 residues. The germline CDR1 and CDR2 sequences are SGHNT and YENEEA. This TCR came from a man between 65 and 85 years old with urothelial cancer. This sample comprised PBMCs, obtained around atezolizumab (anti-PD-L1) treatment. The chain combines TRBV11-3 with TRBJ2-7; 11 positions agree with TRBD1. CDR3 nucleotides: TGTGCCAGCAGCTTAGGGACAGGGGGCTATTACGAGCAGTACTTC. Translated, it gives CASSLGTGGYYEQYF.